The clone carrying this TCR beta chain has at least ten counts. This CDR3 comprises 16 residues. V dropped 6 bases and J dropped 2 bases, with 20 bases sitting between them. Germline V lookup: CDR1 MNHNS, CDR2 SASEGT. These data are taken from a study of T cells in Graves' hyperthyroidism and ophthalmopathy. Study-level background: At the time of initial diagnosis and before any treatment, peripheral blood was collected.

Amplification yielded TCR beta CDR3 regions, with RNA transcripts as the source. HTBI primers were employed in a first-round RT-PCR of the TCR CDR3. TCRdb fed the multiplex PCR reads into MiXCR, producing one record per CDR3 protein. Found here are approximately 570,000 distinct CDR3 sequences, 20% of them singletons; the top ten hold over 45%. This clonotype originated in a man aged 35-49 years with Graves' ophthalmopathy. Sequencing was done on a sample of blood. J is TRBJ2-7 and V is TRBV6-1; TRBD1 is a possible D gene (6 bases). CDR3 amino acids: CASSPARTDYTYEQYF. As DNA, the CDR3 is TGTGCCAGCAGCCCTGCTAGGACAGATTATACCTACGAGCAGTACTTC.